This T cell receptor beta chain was recorded in a study of cytomegalovirus exposure and HLA in healthy donors. Study-wide results and caveats: It was found in a later analysis that first-cohort TCR clusters tended to co-occur in the approximately 120 validation repertoires.

TCRdb keeps only in-frame clones here, not all; method: immunoSEQ multiplex PCR. Of roughly 80,000 clones listed, approximately 90% are singletons. The donors were part of the validation cohort of 100 to 150 subjects. That cohort was separate from the first cohort, which comprised fewer than 800 subjects. The V segment lost 5 bases and the J segment 0 bases; nucleotides outside the gene matches: 4. The CDR3 covers 14 residues. Germline-derived CDR1 and CDR2 are MNHNS and SASEGT. Concerning this clone: Antigen: not known.

The J gene is TRBJ2-7, the V gene TRBV6-1; TRBD1 agrees at 7 bases. Sequenced: PBMCs. The receptor comes from a man aged 30 to 45 in good health and CMV-seronegative. The CDR3 protein is CASSSRDSSYEQYF. The CDR3 nucleotides are TGTGCCAGCAGTTCCCGGGACAGCTCCTACGAGCAGTACTTC.